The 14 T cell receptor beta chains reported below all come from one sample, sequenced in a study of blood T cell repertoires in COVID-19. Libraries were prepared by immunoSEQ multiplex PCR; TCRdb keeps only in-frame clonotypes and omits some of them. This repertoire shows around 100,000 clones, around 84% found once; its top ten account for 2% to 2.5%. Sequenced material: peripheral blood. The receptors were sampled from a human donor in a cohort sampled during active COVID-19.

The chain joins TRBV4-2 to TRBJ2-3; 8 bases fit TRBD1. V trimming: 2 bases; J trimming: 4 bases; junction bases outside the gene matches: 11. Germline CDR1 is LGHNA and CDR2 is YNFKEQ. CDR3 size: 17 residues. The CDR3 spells CASSQPRQGSLPDTQYF. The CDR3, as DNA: TGTGCCAGCAGCCAACCTCGACAGGGGAGCCTCCCAGATACGCAGTATTTT.

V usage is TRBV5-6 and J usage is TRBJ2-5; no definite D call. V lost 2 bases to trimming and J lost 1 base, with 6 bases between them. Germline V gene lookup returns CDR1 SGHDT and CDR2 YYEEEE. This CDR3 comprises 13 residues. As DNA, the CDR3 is TGTGCCAGCAGCTTCGTTCCCCAAGAGACCCAGTACTTC. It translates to CASSFVPQETQYF. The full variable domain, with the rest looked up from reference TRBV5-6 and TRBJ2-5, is DAGVTQSPTHLIKTRGQQVTLRCSPKSGHDTVSWYQQALGQGPQFIFQYYEEEERQRGNFPDRFSGHQFPNYSSELNVNALLLGDSALYLCASSFVPQETQYFGPGTRLLVL.

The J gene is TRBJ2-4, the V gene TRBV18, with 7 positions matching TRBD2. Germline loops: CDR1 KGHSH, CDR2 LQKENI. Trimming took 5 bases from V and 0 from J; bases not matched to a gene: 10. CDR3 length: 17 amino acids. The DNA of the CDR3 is TGTGCCAGCTCATCGGCGCTAGCGGTCCTAGCCAAAAACATTCAGTACTTC. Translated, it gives CASSSALAVLAKNIQYF.

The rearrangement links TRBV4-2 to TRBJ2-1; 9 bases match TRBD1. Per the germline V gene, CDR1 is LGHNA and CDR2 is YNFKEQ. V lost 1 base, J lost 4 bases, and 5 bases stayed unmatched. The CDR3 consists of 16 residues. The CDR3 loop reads CASSQGGTGFYNEQFF. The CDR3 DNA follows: TGTGCCAGCAGCCAAGGAGGGACAGGGTTTTACAATGAGCAGTTCTTC.

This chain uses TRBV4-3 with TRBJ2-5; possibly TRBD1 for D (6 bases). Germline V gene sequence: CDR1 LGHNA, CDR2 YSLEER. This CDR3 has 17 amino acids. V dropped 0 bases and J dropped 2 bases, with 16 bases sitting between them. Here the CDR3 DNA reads TGCGCCAGCAGCCAAGATCTATACACGACAGGACAAGAGACCCAGTACTTC. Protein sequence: CASSQDLYTTGQETQYF.

The CDR3 DNA follows: TGTGCCAGTAGGTCGGGACAAAAGAACACTGAAGCTTTCTTT. Encoded protein: CASRSGQKNTEAFF. The chain recombines TRBV19 with TRBJ1-1; TRBD1 might be the D (6 bases). Germline V CDR1 and CDR2: LNHDA, SQIVND (reference sequence). The ends were cut back, 6 bases at V and 1 base at J, with 12 bases in the middle. This CDR3 comprises 14 residues.

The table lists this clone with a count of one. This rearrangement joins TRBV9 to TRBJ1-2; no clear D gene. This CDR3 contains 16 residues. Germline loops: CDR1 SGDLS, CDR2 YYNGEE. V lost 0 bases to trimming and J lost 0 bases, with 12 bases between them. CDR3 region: CASSVDAGSANYGYTF. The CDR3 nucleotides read TGTGCCAGCAGCGTAGATGCCGGGAGTGCTAACTATGGCTACACCTTC.

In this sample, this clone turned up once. CDR3 residues: CASSNGGGYNEQFF. CDR3 sequence (DNA): TGTGCCAGCAGCAACGGGGGGGGATACAATGAGCAGTTCTTC. The genes are TRBV3-1 (or the pseudogene TRBV3-2) and TRBJ2-1; 8 bases match TRBD2. There are 14 residues in the CDR3. Germline values: CDR1 LGHDT, CDR2 YNNKEL (reference sequence). V trimming: 5 bases; J trimming: 4 bases; junction bases outside the gene matches: 4.

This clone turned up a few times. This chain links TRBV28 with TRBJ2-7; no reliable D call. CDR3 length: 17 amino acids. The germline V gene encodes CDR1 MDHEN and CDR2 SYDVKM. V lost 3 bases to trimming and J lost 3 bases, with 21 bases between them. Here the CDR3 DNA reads TGTGCCAGCAGTTTTTCCGCGGCGGCGTCGCGAGGCTACGAGCAGTACTTC. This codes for CASSFSAAASRGYEQYF.

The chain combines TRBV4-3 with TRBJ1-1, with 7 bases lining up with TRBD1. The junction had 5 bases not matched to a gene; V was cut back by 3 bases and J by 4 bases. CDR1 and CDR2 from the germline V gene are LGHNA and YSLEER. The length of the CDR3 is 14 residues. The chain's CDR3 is CASSQQTGLTEAFF. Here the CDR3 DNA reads TGCGCCAGCAGCCAGCAGACAGGGCTCACTGAAGCTTTCTTT.

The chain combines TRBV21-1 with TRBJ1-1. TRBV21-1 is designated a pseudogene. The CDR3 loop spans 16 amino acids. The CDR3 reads CASSKGNTGINTEAFF. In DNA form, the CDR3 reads TGTGCCAGCAGCAAAGGAAATACGGGTATCAACACTGAAGCTTTCTTT.

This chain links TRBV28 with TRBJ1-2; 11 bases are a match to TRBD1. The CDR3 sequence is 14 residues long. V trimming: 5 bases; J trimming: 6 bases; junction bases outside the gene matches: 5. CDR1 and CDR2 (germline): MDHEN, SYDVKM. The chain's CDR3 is CASSPGQGADGYTF. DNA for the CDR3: TGTGCCAGCAGTCCCGGACAGGGGGCAGATGGCTACACCTTC.

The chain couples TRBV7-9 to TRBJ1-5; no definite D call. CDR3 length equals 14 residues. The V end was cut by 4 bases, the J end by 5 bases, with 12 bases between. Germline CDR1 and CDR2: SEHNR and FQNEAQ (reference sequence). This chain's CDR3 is CASSSGAGYQPQHF. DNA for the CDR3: TGTGCCAGCAGCTCGGGCGCGGGATATCAGCCCCAGCATTTT.

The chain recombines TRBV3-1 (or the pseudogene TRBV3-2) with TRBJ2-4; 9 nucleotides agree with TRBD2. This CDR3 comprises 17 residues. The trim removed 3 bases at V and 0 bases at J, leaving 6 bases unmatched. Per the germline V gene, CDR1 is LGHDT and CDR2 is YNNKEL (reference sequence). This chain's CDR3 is CASSHISGGLAKNIQYF. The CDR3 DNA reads TGTGCCAGCAGCCACATTAGCGGGGGCCTAGCCAAAAACATTCAGTACTTC.